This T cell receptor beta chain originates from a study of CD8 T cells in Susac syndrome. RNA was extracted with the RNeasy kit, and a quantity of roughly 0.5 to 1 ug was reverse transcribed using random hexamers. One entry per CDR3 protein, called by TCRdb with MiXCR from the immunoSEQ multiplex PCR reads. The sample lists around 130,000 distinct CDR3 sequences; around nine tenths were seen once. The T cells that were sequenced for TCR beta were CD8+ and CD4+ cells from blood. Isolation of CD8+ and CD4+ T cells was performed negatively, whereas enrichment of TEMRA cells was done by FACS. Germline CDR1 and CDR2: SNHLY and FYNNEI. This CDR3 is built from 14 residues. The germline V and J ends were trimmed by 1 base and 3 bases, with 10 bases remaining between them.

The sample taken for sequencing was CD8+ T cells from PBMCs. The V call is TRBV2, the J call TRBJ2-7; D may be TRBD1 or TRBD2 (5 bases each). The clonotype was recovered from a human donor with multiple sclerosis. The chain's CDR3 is CASSEGGDGYEQYF. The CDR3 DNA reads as TGTGCCAGCAGTGAAGGTGGGGACGGCTACGAGCAGTACTTC.